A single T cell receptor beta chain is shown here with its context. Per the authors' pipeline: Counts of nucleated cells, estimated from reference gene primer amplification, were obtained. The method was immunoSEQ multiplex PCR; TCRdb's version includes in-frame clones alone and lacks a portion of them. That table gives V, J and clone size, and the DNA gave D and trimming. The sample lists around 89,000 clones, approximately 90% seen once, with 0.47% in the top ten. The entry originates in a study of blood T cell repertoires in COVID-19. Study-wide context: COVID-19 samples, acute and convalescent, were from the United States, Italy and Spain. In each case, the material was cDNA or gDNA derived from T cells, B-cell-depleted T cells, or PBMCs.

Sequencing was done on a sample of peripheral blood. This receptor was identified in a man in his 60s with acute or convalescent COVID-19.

The CDR3, as DNA: TGTGCCAGCAACGAACCCACCAAGACGGGACAGGGAAGGTTTGGCTACACCTTC. It is translated as CASNEPTKTGQGRFGYTF. The genes are TRBV27 and TRBJ1-2; 9 nucleotides match TRBD1. V lost 7 bases and J lost 7; bases outside the gene matches: 22. CDR1 is MNHEY, CDR2 SMNVEV, per germline (reference sequence). CDR3 length equals 18 residues.